Included here is one TCR beta chain sequence, with context. Sequencing was performed with immunoSEQ multiplex PCR; in TCRdb, only in-frame clones are kept and a portion is missing. The table records about 380,000 clones, around 89% of them present only once. The sample belongs to a study of blood T cell repertoires in COVID-19. Study overall: Sources were T cells, B-cell-depleted T cells, or PBMCs; the material itself was cDNA or gDNA.

The CDR3 spans 13 residues. The junction had 2 bases not matched to a gene; V was cut back by 2 bases and J by 8 bases. Germline V gives CDR1 SEHNR, CDR2 FQNEAQ (reference sequence). Ages ranged from roughly 18 to 100 years, with residence in fewer than 25 US areas. The specimen sequenced was PBMCs or T cells enriched from blood (not recorded which). The clonotype comes from a young woman who had recovered from COVID-19. This sequence joins TRBV7-9 and TRBJ2-4; 8 bases are shared with TRBD2. In DNA, the CDR3 is TGTGCCAGCAGCTTATTCGGGGGGGACATTCAGTACTTC. This sequence encodes CASSLFGGDIQYF.